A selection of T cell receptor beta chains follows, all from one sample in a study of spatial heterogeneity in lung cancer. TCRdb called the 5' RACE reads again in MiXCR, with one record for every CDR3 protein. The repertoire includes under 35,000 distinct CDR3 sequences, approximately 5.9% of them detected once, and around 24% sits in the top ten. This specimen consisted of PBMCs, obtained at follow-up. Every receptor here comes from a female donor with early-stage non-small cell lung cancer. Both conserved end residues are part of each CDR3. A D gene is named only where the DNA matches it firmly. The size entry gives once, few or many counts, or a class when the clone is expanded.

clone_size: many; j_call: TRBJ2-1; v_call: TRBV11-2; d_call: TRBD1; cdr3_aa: CASSAQGKSVDEQFF; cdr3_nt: TGTGCCAGCAGCGCACAGGGGAAGTCGGTCGATGAGCAGTTCTTC
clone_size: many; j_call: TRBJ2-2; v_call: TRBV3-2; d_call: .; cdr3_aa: CASSQDGTSGSGGTGELFF; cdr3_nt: TGTGCCAGCAGCCAAGACGGGACTAGCGGGAGCGGTGGCACCGGGGAGCTGTTTTTT
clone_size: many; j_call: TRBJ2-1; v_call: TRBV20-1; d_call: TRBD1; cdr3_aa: CSARQGAGSEQFF; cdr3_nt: TGCAGTGCTAGGCAGGGGGCCGGTAGTGAGCAGTTCTTC
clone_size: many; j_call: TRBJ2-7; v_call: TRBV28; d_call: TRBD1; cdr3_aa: CASRPGTGIYEQYF; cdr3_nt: TGTGCCAGCAGGCCAGGGACAGGGATCTACGAGCAGTACTTC
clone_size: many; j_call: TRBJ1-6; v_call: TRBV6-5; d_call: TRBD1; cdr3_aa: CASSYFTDRSEYSPLHF; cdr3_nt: TGTGCCAGCAGTTACTTTACGGACAGGAGTGAATATTCACCCCTCCACTTT
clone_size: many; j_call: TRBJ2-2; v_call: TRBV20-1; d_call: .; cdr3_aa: CSASVDAGRTGELFF; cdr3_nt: TGCAGTGCTAGCGTCGACGCGGGACGAACCGGGGAGCTGTTTTTT
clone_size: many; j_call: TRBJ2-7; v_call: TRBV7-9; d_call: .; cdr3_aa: CASSYADGHEQYF; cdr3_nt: TGTGCCAGCAGCTACGCGGATGGCCACGAGCAGTACTTC
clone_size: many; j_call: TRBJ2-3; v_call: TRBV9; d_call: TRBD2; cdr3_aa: CASGGRASRTDTQYF; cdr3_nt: TGTGCCAGCGGGGGGAGGGCATCGCGCACAGATACGCAGTATTTT
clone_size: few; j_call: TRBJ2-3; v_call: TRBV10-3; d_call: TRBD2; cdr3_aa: CAISRTSGGGTDTQYF; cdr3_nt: TGTGCCATCAGCCGGACTAGCGGGGGGGGCACAGATACGCAGTATTTT
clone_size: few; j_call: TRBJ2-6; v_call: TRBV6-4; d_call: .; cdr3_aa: CASSHPGDGANVLTF; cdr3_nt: TGTGCCAGCAGCCACCCAGGGGATGGGGCCAACGTCCTGACTTTC
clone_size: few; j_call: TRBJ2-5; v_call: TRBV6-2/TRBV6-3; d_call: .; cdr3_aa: CASSYVGETQYF; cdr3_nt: TGTGCCAGCAGTTACGTAGGAGAGACCCAGTACTTC